The 30 T cell receptor beta chains presented below share a single source sample, sequenced in a study of human thymus T cells. The thymus was resected at corrective cardiac surgery. Using immunoSEQ multiplex PCR, the repertoire was profiled, and TCRdb retains in-frame clones only, with some absent. The sample lists about 130,000 clones; around 94% were seen once. The specimen was thymus tissue. The receptors come from a boy in the first two years of life with a congenital heart defect but otherwise immunologically healthy.

The rearrangement links TRBV19 to TRBJ1-1, with D possibly being TRBD1 (5 bases). The germline V and J ends were trimmed by 2 bases and 4 bases, with 14 bases remaining between them. Germline CDR1 is LNHDA and CDR2 is SQIVND (reference sequence). The CDR3 sequence is 15 residues long. The CDR3: CASSILTGESTEAFF. The DNA for the CDR3 is TGTGCCAGTAGTATATTAACAGGCGAAAGCACTGAAGCTTTCTTT.

This clone was detected once. The chain couples TRBV28 to TRBJ2-5; TRBD2 is a possible D gene (5 bases). Germline assignment: CDR1 MDHEN and CDR2 SYDVKM. The CDR3 has 14 amino acids. V dropped 3 bases and J dropped 3 bases, with 11 bases sitting between them. CDR3 in DNA: TGTGCCAGCAGTTTGACGGGATGGGAAGAGACCCAGTACTTC. Residues: CASSLTGWEETQYF.

The V and J genes are TRBV5-6 and TRBJ2-5; the D gene is possibly TRBD1 (6 bases). Germline-derived CDR1 and CDR2 are SGHDT and YYEEEE. The CDR3 has 15 amino acids. V was clipped by 5 bases and J by 5 bases, with 19 bases between them. CDR3 residues: CASRYELQDRETQYF. In DNA, the CDR3 is TGTGCCAGCAGATATGAACTCCAAGACAGGGAGACCCAGTACTTC.

The table lists this clone with a few counts. The chain couples TRBV5-1 to TRBJ2-1; TRBD1 aligns across 9 bases. Losses at the gene ends were 5 bases for V and 1 base for J; bases not matched to a gene: 7. The V gene's germline CDR1 is SGHRS and CDR2 YFSETQ. The CDR3 length is 16 residues. CDR3 amino acids: CASSRPDRGSYNEQFF. The CDR3 DNA reads TGCGCCAGCAGTCGACCGGACAGGGGTTCCTACAATGAGCAGTTCTTC. Together with reference TRBV5-1 and TRBJ2-1, the CDR3 gives the full variable domain: KAGVTQTPRYLIKTRGQQVTLSCSPISGHRSVSWYQQTPGQGLQFLFEYFSETQRNKGNFPGRFSGRQFSNSRSEMNVSTLELGDSALYLCASSRPDRGSYNEQFFGPGTRLTVL.

This chain joins TRBV4-3 and TRBJ2-3; TRBD1 matches 7 bases. Per germline, CDR1 LGHNA and CDR2 YSLEER. The CDR3 loop spans 16 amino acids. Trimming cost V 0 bases and J 0 bases; bases outside gene matches: 3. The CDR3 spells CASSQDRDSSTDTQYF. The CDR3 DNA is TGCGCCAGCAGCCAAGATCGGGACAGTAGCACAGATACGCAGTATTTT.

The V gene is TRBV5-6, the J gene TRBJ1-4; tentative D call: TRBD1 (6 bases). Trimming removed 4 bases from V and 7 bases from J, with 14 bases in between. The CDR3 runs 14 residues. CDR1 and CDR2 from the germline V gene are SGHDT and YYEEEE. CDR3 sequence reads: CASSLTGRGEKLFF. CDR3 nucleotide sequence: TGTGCCAGCAGCCTAACAGGGAGGGGTGAAAAACTGTTTTTT.

The chain uses TRBV28 and TRBJ2-7; D remains unclear. The length of the CDR3 is 13 residues. Germline loops: CDR1 MDHEN, CDR2 SYDVKM. V lost 11 bases and J 7 bases, leaving 21 bases between the germline ends. The CDR3 is CAVGMRPTREQYF. CDR3 DNA sequence: TGTGCCGTCGGCATGCGACCCACACGAGAGCAGTACTTC.

This clone was counted once. This chain connects TRBV4-1 to TRBJ1-1; no clear D gene. Germline loops: CDR1 MGHRA, CDR2 YSYEKL. The V gene lost 4 bases and the J gene lost 4 bases, with 10 bases spanning the gap. CDR3 length: 13 amino acids. CDR3 DNA: TGCGCCAGCAGCCCTCTAGGGCTCACTGAAGCTTTCTTT. It yields the protein CASSPLGLTEAFF.

V is TRBV28 and J is TRBJ1-2, with D possibly being TRBD1 (6 bases). The CDR3 loop spans 16 amino acids. The germline V gene encodes CDR1 MDHEN and CDR2 SYDVKM. V lost 3 bases and J lost 2, with 16 bases in between. The CDR3 reads CASSFFRGLQNYGYTF. In DNA, the CDR3 is TGTGCCAGCAGTTTTTTTCGGGGGCTCCAGAACTATGGCTACACCTTC.

The gene calls are TRBV28 and TRBJ2-2, with TRBD1 identical over 9 bases. Trimming at V came to 10 bases and at J to 6 bases, leaving 6 bases not matched to a gene. CDR3 length: 13 amino acids. Germline CDR1 MDHEN, CDR2 SYDVKM. CDR3 DNA: TGTGCCACCGATAGGACAGGGGCCGGGGAGCTGTTTTTT. Its translation: CATDRTGAGELFF.

V usage is TRBV4-3 and J usage is TRBJ2-6; D tentatively reads TRBD1 or TRBD2 (5 bases each). The germline CDR1 and CDR2 sequences are LGHNA and YSLEER. The CDR3 extends over 16 amino acids. Trimming took 3 bases from V and 4 from J, leaving 13 bases between them. CDR3 region: CASSHVTGTGANVLTF. The CDR3, as DNA: TGCGCCAGCAGCCATGTGACGGGGACCGGGGCCAACGTCCTGACTTTC.

The CDR3 is CASRERESTGPPFTSSTDTQYF. The CDR3, as DNA: TGTGCCAGCAGGGAAAGGGAATCGACGGGGCCCCCTTTTACATCTAGCACAGATACGCAGTATTTT. The chain has TRBV6-1 and TRBJ2-3; D assignment may be TRBD1 or TRBD2 (5 bases each). The germline V gene has CDR1 MNHNS and CDR2 SASEGT. This CDR3 comprises 22 residues. Between the trimmed V and J ends, which lost 6 bases and 0 bases, there was a span of 34 bases.

The gene calls are TRBV2 and TRBJ1-1; D is undetermined. This CDR3 comprises 17 residues. The V gene lost 10 bases and the J gene lost 4 bases, with 28 bases spanning the gap. Germline V CDR1 and CDR2: SNHLY, FYNNEI. The CDR3 DNA reads TGTGCCACCGATCTGACCCCCACCCCCAGGAGGGTCACTGAAGCTTTCTTT. As protein: CATDLTPTPRRVTEAFF.

J is TRBJ2-1 and V is TRBV6-1; 12 bases line up with TRBD2. The CDR3 loop spans 14 amino acids. Germline V CDR1 and CDR2: MNHNS, SASEGT. Trimming at V came to 5 bases and at J to 10 bases, leaving 6 bases not matched to a gene. The CDR3 nucleotides are TGTGCCAGCAGTTCTAGCGGGGGGGCATCGGAGCAGTTCTTC. This translates into CASSSSGGASEQFF.

The gene calls are TRBV7-8 and TRBJ2-7, with D maybe TRBD1 (6 bases). Germline loops: CDR1 SGHVS, CDR2 FQNEAQ. With 5 bases removed from V and 0 bases from J, the gap between germline ends came to 17 bases. The CDR3 covers 16 residues. As DNA, the CDR3 is TGTGCCAGCAGCAGCCGGTACAGGGATAGCTCCTACGAGCAGTACTTC. Its protein product is CASSSRYRDSSYEQYF.

The chain carries TRBV7-8 and TRBJ2-3; TRBD1 is a possible D gene (6 bases). The V and J ends lost 5 bases and 4 bases respectively, with 16 bases between them. This CDR3 region has 15 residues. Germline V CDR1 and CDR2: SGHVS, FQNEAQ. CDR3 amino acids: CASSQGSRVPDTQYF. The CDR3 DNA follows: TGTGCCAGCAGCCAGGGGAGTAGGGTCCCAGATACGCAGTATTTT.

The J gene is TRBJ2-7, the V gene TRBV19, with D hard to call. The CDR3 totals 12 residues. Germline CDR1 is LNHDA and CDR2 is SQIVND (reference sequence). V was trimmed by 5 bases and J by 3 bases, leaving 8 bases between them. In nucleotides, the CDR3 is TGTGCCAGTAGTGGGCGGTTCTACGAGCAGTACTTC. This translates into CASSGRFYEQYF.

The chain joins TRBV27 to TRBJ1-4; a weak D match, TRBD1 (6 bases). V lost 5 bases, J lost 8 bases, and 18 bases lay in between. Germline V gene lookup returns CDR1 MNHEY and CDR2 SMNVEV (reference sequence). The CDR3 contains 15 residues. CDR3 nucleotides: TGTGCCAGCAGTACGACAGGTTCGGGCTGGGAAAAACTGTTTTTT. Translation gives CASSTTGSGWEKLFF.

The chain is built from TRBV7-2 and TRBJ1-4, with 8 bases that match TRBD1. Germline CDR1 and CDR2: SGHTA and FQGNSA. The CDR3 spans 13 residues. V dropped 4 bases and J dropped 7; count of bases not matched to a gene: 2. The CDR3 DNA sequence: TGTGCCAGCAGCTCAGGACAGGGTGAAAAACTGTTTTTT. Encoded protein: CASSSGQGEKLFF. Full variable domain (outside the CDR3, taken from reference TRBV7-2 and TRBJ1-4): GAGVSQSPSNKVTEKGKDVELRCDPISGHTALYWYRQSLGQGLEFLIYFQGNSAPDKSGLPSDRFSAERTGGSVSTLTIQRTQQEDSAVYLCASSSGQGEKLFFGSGTQLSVL.

This chain joins TRBV19 and TRBJ2-2, with 8 bases that match TRBD1. The CDR3 spans 15 residues. Trimming cost V 2 bases and J 4 bases; bases outside gene matches: 3. Germline CDR1 is LNHDA and CDR2 is SQIVND (reference sequence). Written as DNA, the CDR3 is TGTGCCAGTAGTATACAGGGGGCGAGCACCGGGGAGCTGTTTTTT. It specifies CASSIQGASTGELFF.

This chain joins TRBV27 and TRBJ2-5, with TRBD2 matching 8 bases. Germline CDR1 and CDR2: MNHEY and SMNVEV (reference sequence). V trimming: 5 bases; J trimming: 3 bases; junction bases outside the gene matches: 8. This CDR3 is 15 amino acids long. The CDR3 sequence: CASSPLLAEKETQYF. The CDR3 nucleotides read TGTGCCAGCAGTCCCTTACTAGCGGAGAAAGAGACCCAGTACTTC.

This clone was recorded only once. This sequence joins TRBV19 and TRBJ1-1, with a possible D match to TRBD1 (5 bases). The CDR3 is 14 residues long. CDR1 is LNHDA, CDR2 SQIVND, per germline (reference sequence). The ends were cut back, 2 bases at V and 5 bases at J, with 12 bases in the middle. The CDR3 loop is CASSILGGRTEAFF. The DNA for the CDR3 is TGTGCCAGTAGTATATTGGGGGGTAGGACTGAAGCTTTCTTT.

The V and J genes are TRBV4-1 and TRBJ1-4; TRBD1 might be the D (5 bases). CDR1 and CDR2 from the germline V gene are MGHRA and YSYEKL. CDR3 size: 16 residues. The V gene lost 5 bases and the J gene lost 7 bases, with 20 bases spanning the gap. As DNA, the CDR3 is TGCGCCAGCAGCGCCCCGGAGGAAAGGGGCGGTGAAAAACTGTTTTTT. This gives the protein CASSAPEERGGEKLFF.

J is TRBJ1-1 and V is TRBV4-2; no clear D gene. The germline V and J ends were trimmed by 4 bases and 4 bases, with 13 bases remaining between them. The CDR3 loop spans 14 amino acids. The germline CDR1 and CDR2 sequences are LGHNA and YNFKEQ. This CDR3 is CASSPKNRPTEAFF. The CDR3 nucleotides read TGTGCCAGCAGCCCGAAAAACCGACCCACTGAAGCTTTCTTT.

The V call is TRBV5-6, the J call TRBJ2-5; 10 bases map to TRBD2. After removal of 4 bases from V and 5 bases from J, the junction contained 17 bases not matched to a gene. The CDR3 spans 18 residues. Looked up from germline, CDR1 is SGHDT and CDR2 is YYEEEE. CDR3 nucleotide sequence: TGTGCCAGCAGCCCCCAAGGCGGGCCTAGCGGGGGCCAGGAGACCCAGTACTTC. Protein sequence: CASSPQGGPSGGQETQYF. Complete variable domain (other parts from reference TRBV5-6 and TRBJ2-5): DAGVTQSPTHLIKTRGQQVTLRCSPKSGHDTVSWYQQALGQGPQFIFQYYEEEERQRGNFPDRFSGHQFPNYSSELNVNALLLGDSALYLCASSPQGGPSGGQETQYFGPGTRLLVL.

This chain links TRBV5-1 with TRBJ2-1, with 13 bases aligning to TRBD2. V lost 0 bases to trimming and J lost 8 bases; unmatched junction nucleotides: 2. The CDR3 contains 15 residues. The V gene's germline CDR1 is SGHRS and CDR2 YFSETQ. The CDR3 DNA follows: TGCGCCAGCAGCTTGGGACTAGCGGGGGGCGATGAGCAGTTCTTC. This codes for CASSLGLAGGDEQFF. The entire variable domain, with the rest obtained from reference TRBV5-1 and TRBJ2-1, is as follows: KAGVTQTPRYLIKTRGQQVTLSCSPISGHRSVSWYQQTPGQGLQFLFEYFSETQRNKGNFPGRFSGRQFSNSRSEMNVSTLELGDSALYLCASSLGLAGGDEQFFGPGTRLTVL.

The chain employs TRBV4-1 and TRBJ1-2, with D maybe TRBD1 (5 bases). Trimming stripped 1 base from V and 11 bases from J, with 17 bases between. The CDR3 has 14 residues. Germline lookup yields CDR1 MGHRA and CDR2 YSYEKL. Here the CDR3 reads CASSQGRGTLGYTF. CDR3 in DNA: TGCGCCAGCAGCCAAGGGCGGGGGACCTTGGGGTACACCTTC.

This sequence joins TRBV5-3 and TRBJ2-7, with 10 bases matching TRBD2. TRBV5-3 is an ORF; its function is uncertain. The CDR3 covers 16 residues. Trimming took 8 bases from V and 4 from J; bases not matched to a gene: 15. DNA of the CDR3: TGTGCCAGTCCTCTATTCCGAGCGGGGGGGTCATACGAGCAGTACTTC. Encoded protein: CASPLFRAGGSYEQYF.

J is TRBJ1-2 and V is TRBV15, with 12 bases that match TRBD1. CDR1 is LNHNV, CDR2 YYDKDF, per germline (reference sequence). The CDR3 extends over 14 amino acids. The trim removed 2 bases at V and 11 bases at J, leaving 6 bases unmatched. CDR3: CATSRPGTGGRYTF. The CDR3 coding sequence is TGTGCCACCAGCAGACCAGGGACAGGGGGCCGTTACACCTTC.

This chain links TRBV27 with TRBJ1-2, with 11 positions matching TRBD1. The CDR3 contains 14 residues. CDR1 is MNHEY and CDR2 is SMNVEV in the germline V gene (reference sequence). J was trimmed by 6 bases and V by 3 bases; bases with no gene match: 3. CDR3 sequence (DNA): TGTGCCAGCAGTTTTGGACAGGGGGCCAATGGCTACACCTTC. It is translated as CASSFGQGANGYTF.